This entry concerns a single TCR beta chain. In the source study's methods: Filtering differed for immunoSEQ, which gave only junction sequences without quality scores. Using immunoSEQ multiplex PCR, the repertoire was profiled, and TCRdb retains in-frame clones only, with some absent. V and J calls and clone size follow that table, whereas D and trimming were derived from the DNA. The sample has over 950,000 clones; roughly 80% are singletons. These data belong to a study of shared clonotypes between healthy human individuals. The sequence was collected from a man between 18 and 29 years old in good health. Some clones in this sample may be carry-over from other donors' samples. The sequencing input was memory CD4+ T cells from PBMCs. The sample's subset: CD45RA-negative fraction.

The CDR3 here is CASSPATSHYNEQFF. CDR3 nucleotides: TGTGCCAGCAGCCCCGCCACTTCCCATTACAATGAGCAGTTCTTC. V is TRBV7-3 and J is TRBJ2-1; D unclear. Trimming took off 5 bases at V and 4 bases at J, with 15 bases between the two ends. The CDR3 has 15 amino acids. Germline CDR1 and CDR2: SGHTA and FQGTGA.